A single sample is the source of the 18 T cell receptor beta chains below, sequenced in a study of T cells in Graves' hyperthyroidism and ophthalmopathy. Amplified TCR beta CDR3 regions came from RNA transcripts. First-round RT-PCR targeting the TCR CDR3 was performed with the HTBI primer set. TCRdb re-called the multiplex PCR reads through MiXCR, storing one row per CDR3 protein. The table shows fewer than 650,000 distinct CDR3 sequences, with 14% occurring only once. The sequenced material came from blood. The origin of the receptors is a woman aged 18-29 years with Graves' ophthalmopathy.

This clonotype appeared many times. This chain joins TRBV7-6 and TRBJ2-1; the match to TRBD1 covers 9 bases. The CDR3 totals 14 residues. Germline values: CDR1 SGHVS, CDR2 FNYEAQ. Trimming took 4 bases from V and 6 from J; bases not matched to a gene: 4. The CDR3 here is CASSSGQGLNEQFF. The CDR3 nucleotides are TGTGCCAGCAGCTCGGGACAGGGACTCAATGAGCAGTTCTTC.

The chain links TRBV5-6 to TRBJ2-7; tentative D call: TRBD2 (5 bases). The germline V gene has CDR1 SGHDT and CDR2 YYEEEE. The CDR3 is 12 residues long. Trimming pared 4 bases from V and 3 bases from J, leaving 8 bases between. CDR3 protein: CASSIRGYEQYF. The CDR3 DNA sequence: TGTGCCAGCAGCATCCGGGGCTACGAGCAGTACTTC. Drawing the rest from reference TRBV5-6 and TRBJ2-7, the complete variable domain is DAGVTQSPTHLIKTRGQQVTLRCSPKSGHDTVSWYQQALGQGPQFIFQYYEEEERQRGNFPDRFSGHQFPNYSSELNVNALLLGDSALYLCASSIRGYEQYFGPGTRLTVT.

The rearrangement joins TRBV2 to TRBJ2-7; TRBD2 is a possible D gene (5 bases). This CDR3 is 14 amino acids long. Germline values: CDR1 SNHLY, CDR2 FYNNEI. V gave up 4 bases and J gave up 0 bases, with 10 bases separating them. The CDR3 sequence: CASSGGYSSYEQYF. The CDR3 DNA follows: TGTGCCAGCAGTGGAGGGTACAGCTCCTACGAGCAGTACTTC.

This clonotype was found many times. The V call is TRBV2, the J call TRBJ2-5, with 7 bases that match TRBD2. CDR3 length: 14 residues. Germline V lookup: CDR1 SNHLY, CDR2 FYNNEI. V lost 5 bases to trimming and J lost 3 bases; unmatched junction nucleotides: 6. The CDR3 sequence is CASSKYLAEETQYF. CDR3 bases: TGTGCCAGCAGTAAATATCTAGCGGAAGAGACCCAGTACTTC.

This clonotype was observed many times. This chain connects TRBV6-1 to TRBJ2-1, with TRBD2 identical over 8 bases. Germline-derived CDR1 and CDR2 are MNHNS and SASEGT. This CDR3 has 17 residues. Trimming cost V 6 bases and J 3 bases; bases outside gene matches: 13. CDR3 sequence (DNA): TGTGCCAGCAGATCGGGGGGGCCAGGGATATTCTACAATGAGCAGTTCTTC. Amino acid sequence: CASRSGGPGIFYNEQFF.

This clonotype was found many times. This chain uses TRBV6-1 with TRBJ2-1, with 8 bases lining up with TRBD2. The J segment lost 3 bases and the V segment lost 7 bases, leaving 11 bases of the junction unmatched. The CDR3 loop spans 16 amino acids. CDR1 and CDR2 from the germline V gene are MNHNS and SASEGT. CDR3 in amino acids: CASINTRGLGYNEQFF. The CDR3 region has the DNA TGTGCCAGCATAAATACGCGGGGACTAGGCTACAATGAGCAGTTCTTC.

This clonotype was counted ten times or more. The CDR3 here is CASSSWTGSITDTQYF. The CDR3 DNA follows: TGTGCCAGCAGTTCCTGGACAGGGTCTATCACAGATACGCAGTATTTT. V and J are TRBV27 and TRBJ2-3; 8 bases align to TRBD1. CDR1 and CDR2 (germline): MNHEY, SMNVEV (reference sequence). V dropped 4 bases and J dropped 2; count of bases not matched to a gene: 8. This CDR3 contains 16 residues.

In this sample, this clonotype turned up many times. The chain joins TRBV4-3 to TRBJ1-1, with D possibly TRBD1 on 5 matching bases. CDR3 length: 15 residues. From germline, CDR1 is LGHNA and CDR2 YSLEER. V was cut by 0 bases and J by 1 base, with 9 bases left in between. The CDR3 region has the DNA TGCGCCAGCAGCCAAGACGGACAATCGAACACTGAAGCTTTCTTT. Protein sequence: CASSQDGQSNTEAFF.

The sample holds many counts of this clonotype. The J gene is TRBJ1-2, the V gene TRBV9; the D gene is possibly TRBD1 (5 bases). The CDR3 has 15 residues. Germline lookup yields CDR1 SGDLS and CDR2 YYNGEE. V was clipped by 3 bases and J by 4 bases, with 16 bases between them. DNA for the CDR3: TGTGCCAGCAGCGCAGGGAATGGGTATCCCTATGGCTACACCTTC. Its protein product is CASSAGNGYPYGYTF.

This clonotype was recorded at least ten times. The chain carries TRBV15 and TRBJ1-2; possible D gene TRBD1, 5 bases. Per the germline V gene, CDR1 is LNHNV and CDR2 is YYDKDF (reference sequence). The CDR3 covers 14 residues. V shed 0 bases and J shed 8 bases, with 13 bases lying between them. In DNA form, the CDR3 reads TGTGCCACCAGCAGAGATGCGGGGACGGGGGGCTACACCTTC. It translates to CATSRDAGTGGYTF.

The CDR3 is CSARGGLWQGQGNGYTF. In DNA, the CDR3 is TGCAGTGCTAGAGGAGGGCTTTGGCAGGGGCAAGGGAATGGCTACACCTTC. The V gene is TRBV20-1, the J gene TRBJ1-2; tentatively, D is TRBD1 (6 bases). The CDR3 sequence is 17 residues long. V lost 1 base, J lost 6 bases, and 24 bases lay in between. Germline V CDR1 and CDR2: DFQATT, SNEGSKA (reference sequence).

Many counts were recorded for this clonotype. The rearrangement links TRBV4-2 to TRBJ2-7, with TRBD1 matching over 7 bases. V shed 3 bases and J 3 bases; nucleotides not matched to a gene: 5. Germline-derived CDR1 and CDR2 are LGHNA and YNFKEQ. The CDR3 is 14 amino acids. Here the CDR3 DNA reads TGTGCCAGCAGCCAGGGACAGCAGCTCTACGAGCAGTACTTC. It encodes CASSQGQQLYEQYF.

This clonotype was observed once. The junction shows a germline mismatch at one end, possibly a read error. The rearrangement joins TRBV7-9 to TRBJ1-2; D gene ambiguous. This CDR3 spans 11 amino acids. The germline CDR1 and CDR2 sequences are SEHNR and FQNEAQ (reference sequence). CDR3 region: CVSSLAHGYTF. The DNA of the CDR3 is TGTGTCAGCAGCTTAGCGCATGGCTACACCTTC.

The chain carries TRBV7-9 and TRBJ2-1; D gene uncertain. This CDR3 region has 12 residues. Trimming cost V 1 base and J 10 bases, with 8 bases left between them. CDR1 is SEHNR, CDR2 FQNEAQ, per germline (reference sequence). The CDR3 spells CASSLGELEQFF. The CDR3 DNA follows: TGTGCCAGCAGCTTAGGCGAGCTGGAGCAGTTCTTC. Based on the CDR3 plus reference TRBV7-9 and TRBJ2-1, the full variable domain is DTGVSQNPRHKITKRGQNVTFRCDPISEHNRLYWYRQTLGQGPEFLTYFQNEAQLEKSRLLSDRFSAERPKGSFSTLEIQRTEQGDSAMYLCASSLGELEQFFGPGTRLTVL.

This clonotype has a count of ten or more. The gene calls are TRBV7-2 and TRBJ2-3; 12 positions agree with TRBD2. Germline CDR1 SGHTA, CDR2 FQGNSA. V shed 1 base and J 10 bases; nucleotides not matched to a gene: 0. This CDR3 has 13 residues. CDR3 sequence (DNA): TGTGCCAGCAGCTTAGGACTAGCGGGAGCGCAGTATTTT. Amino acids: CASSLGLAGAQYF.

J is TRBJ2-7 and V is TRBV27, with D possibly being TRBD2 (6 bases). The V end lost 6 bases, the J end lost 7 bases, and 19 bases lay between the germline ends. This CDR3 is built from 14 residues. Germline loops: CDR1 MNHEY, CDR2 SMNVEV (reference sequence). The CDR3 region is CASRTPRGMGEQYF. The DNA of the CDR3 is TGTGCCAGCAGGACTCCTCGCGGGATGGGGGAGCAGTACTTC.

This clonotype was counted ten times or more. This chain joins TRBV4-2 and TRBJ2-1; 12 bases line up with TRBD2. With 0 bases clipped from V and 10 bases from J, the junction kept 13 bases outside the gene matches. Germline loops: CDR1 LGHNA, CDR2 YNFKEQ. CDR3 length equals 18 residues. The CDR3 sequence is CASSQDRDLAGGPGEQFF. DNA for the CDR3: TGTGCCAGCAGCCAAGATCGCGATCTAGCGGGAGGGCCTGGGGAGCAGTTCTTC.

This clonotype has at least ten counts. The chain has TRBV24-1 and TRBJ2-5, with TRBD2 matching 15 bases. The V gene end was trimmed by 2 bases and the J gene end by 5 bases; junction bases not matched to a gene: 8. The CDR3 spans 18 residues. Germline assignment: CDR1 KGHDR and CDR2 SFDVKD. CDR3 region: CATSDSGLAGGPWETQYF. The DNA of the CDR3 is TGTGCCACCAGTGATTCCGGACTAGCGGGAGGGCCGTGGGAGACCCAGTACTTC.